The subject of this entry is one T cell receptor beta chain. What it binds is unknown. This record comes from a study of T cells in Graves' hyperthyroidism and ophthalmopathy. Whole-study findings and limits: Classification by a 13 V-J model distinguished ophthalmopathy from stable hyperthyroidism.

CDR1 is SQVTM and CDR2 is ANQGSEA in the germline V gene. This CDR3 contains 13 residues. Trimming cost V 6 bases and J 2 bases, with 14 bases left between them. Amplified regions were TCR beta CDR3 sequences from RNA transcripts. The HTBI primer set was used in a first-round RT-PCR of the TCR CDR3. TCRdb recomputed calls from the multiplex PCR reads with MiXCR, one row per CDR3 protein. The sample consists of 250,000 to 350,000 distinct CDR3 sequences, roughly 15% of them appearing once. The rearrangement links TRBV29-1 to TRBJ2-7; D possibly uses TRBD1 or TRBD2 (5 bases each). Sequencing was done on a sample of blood. This sequence originates from a man aged 25-40 years with Graves' hyperthyroidism. CDR3 residues: CSVWDRITYEQYF. CDR3 nucleotide sequence: TGCAGCGTGTGGGACCGAATAACCTACGAGCAGTACTTC.